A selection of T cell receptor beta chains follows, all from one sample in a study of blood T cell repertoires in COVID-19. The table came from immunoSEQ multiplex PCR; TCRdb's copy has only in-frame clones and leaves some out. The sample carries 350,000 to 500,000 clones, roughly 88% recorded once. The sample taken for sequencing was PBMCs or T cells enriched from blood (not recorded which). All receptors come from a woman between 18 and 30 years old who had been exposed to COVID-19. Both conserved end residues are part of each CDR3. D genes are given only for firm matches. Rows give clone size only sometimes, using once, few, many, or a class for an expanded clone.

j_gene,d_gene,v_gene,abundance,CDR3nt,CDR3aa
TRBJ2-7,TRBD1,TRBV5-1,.,TGCGCCAGCGGGACAGGGGTCTCTTACGAGCAGTACTTC,CASGTGVSYEQYF
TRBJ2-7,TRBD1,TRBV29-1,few,TGCAGCGTACCGGGACAGGGCCAATACGAGCAGTACTTC,CSVPGQGQYEQYF
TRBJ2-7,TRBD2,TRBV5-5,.,TGTGCCAGCAGCTTCAGACCTAGCGGGGGAGAGGACGAGCAGTACTTC,CASSFRPSGGEDEQYF
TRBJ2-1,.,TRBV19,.,TGTGCCAGTAGTATCCCCGGGGCTAGCCGGGAGTTCTCCTACAATGAGCAGTTCTTC,CASSIPGASREFSYNEQFF
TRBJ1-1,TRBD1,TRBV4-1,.,TGCGCCAGCAGCCAAGACCCCGACAGGGGGAACACTGAAGCTTTCTTT,CASSQDPDRGNTEAFF
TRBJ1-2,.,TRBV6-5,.,TGTGCCAGCACCATGGCCGGGAGTCTTGGCTACACCTTC,CASTMAGSLGYTF
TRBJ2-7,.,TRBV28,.,TGTGCCAGCAGTTTAATAGCGGCCTACGAGCAGTACTTC,CASSLIAAYEQYF
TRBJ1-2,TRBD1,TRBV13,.,TGTGCCAGCAGCCCCGAGACAGGGCAAGAGTATGGCTACACCTTC,CASSPETGQEYGYTF
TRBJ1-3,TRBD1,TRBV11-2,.,TGTGCCAGCAGCTTAGGGGTGGACAGGTTGGGCGGAAACACCATATATTTT,CASSLGVDRLGGNTIYF
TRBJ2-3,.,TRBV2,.,TGTGCCAGCGATAGGACACGTACAGATACGCAGTATTTT,CASDRTRTDTQYF
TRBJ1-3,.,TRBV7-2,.,TGTGCCAGCAGCTTAACGGGCTCTGGAAACACCATATATTTT,CASSLTGSGNTIYF
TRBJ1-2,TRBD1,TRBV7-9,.,TGTGCCAGCAGCCCGCATCCGGGACAGGCTAACTATGGCTACACCTTC,CASSPHPGQANYGYTF
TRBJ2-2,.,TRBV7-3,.,TGTGCCAGCAGTTCACTTAGCGGCACCGGGGAGCTGTTTTTT,CASSSLSGTGELFF
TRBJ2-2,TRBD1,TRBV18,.,TGTGCCAGCTCACCCAGACAGGGATCGAACACCGGGGAGCTGTTTTTT,CASSPRQGSNTGELFF
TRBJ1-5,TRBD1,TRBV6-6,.,TGTGCCAGCAGGGACAGGAGTAGGTTTAGCAATCAGCCCCAGCATTTT,CASRDRSRFSNQPQHF
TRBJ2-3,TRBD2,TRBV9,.,TGTGCCAGCAGCGTAAGCGGGGGAGGCACAGATACGCAGTATTTT,CASSVSGGGTDTQYF
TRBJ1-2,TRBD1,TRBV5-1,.,TGCGCCAGCAGCTTGGCTTTGGACAGGGATGGCTACACCTTC,CASSLALDRDGYTF
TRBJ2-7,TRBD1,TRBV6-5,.,TGTGCCAGCAGTTACTCTGGACAGGTCGCCTACGAGCAGTACTTC,CASSYSGQVAYEQYF
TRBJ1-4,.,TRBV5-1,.,TGCGCCAGCAGCTTGGTAGGAGGGGCCGCTTATGAAAAACTGTTTTTT,CASSLVGGAAYEKLFF
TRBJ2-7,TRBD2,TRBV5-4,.,TGTGCCAGCAGCTTGGGACTAGCGGGGGGTCCGGCCAACTACGAGCAGTACTTC,CASSLGLAGGPANYEQYF
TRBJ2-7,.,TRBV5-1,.,TGCGCCAGCAGCTTTGTGGAAACGGGAGCAGGCTACGAGCAGTACTTC,CASSFVETGAGYEQYF
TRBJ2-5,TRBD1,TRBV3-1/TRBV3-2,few,TGTGCCAGCAGCCATAGGACAGGGAAGGTGGAGACCCAGTACTTC,CASSHRTGKVETQYF
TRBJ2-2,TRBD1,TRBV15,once,TGTGCCACGGACGGGACAGGGGATACCGGGGAGCTGTTTTTT,CATDGTGDTGELFF
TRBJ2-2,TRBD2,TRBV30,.,TGTGCCTGGAGTGCACGGTGGAGGGGACTAGCCATAAACACCGGGGAGCTGTTTTTT,CAWSARWRGLAINTGELFF
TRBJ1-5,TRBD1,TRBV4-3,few,TGCGCCAGCAGCCAAGATTGGGACAGGGGGCAACAGCCCCAGCATTTT,CASSQDWDRGQQPQHF
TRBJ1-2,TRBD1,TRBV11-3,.,TGTGCCAGCAGCTTATACAGGGGTGACTATGGCTACACCTTC,CASSLYRGDYGYTF